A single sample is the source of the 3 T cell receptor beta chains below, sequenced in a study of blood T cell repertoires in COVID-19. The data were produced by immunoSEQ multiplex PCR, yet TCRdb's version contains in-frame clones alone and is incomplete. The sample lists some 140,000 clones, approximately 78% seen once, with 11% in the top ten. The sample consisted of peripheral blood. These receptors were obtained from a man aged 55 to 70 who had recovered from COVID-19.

CDR3 sequence (DNA): TGTGCCAGCAGTCGAACGACAGGGGCGAACACTGAAGCTTTCTTT. Translated: CASSRTTGANTEAFF. The genes are TRBV28 and TRBJ1-1; 8 bases map to TRBD1. The CDR3 runs to 15 residues. The trim removed 5 bases at V and 1 base at J, leaving 6 bases unmatched. Germline-derived CDR1 and CDR2 are MDHEN and SYDVKM.

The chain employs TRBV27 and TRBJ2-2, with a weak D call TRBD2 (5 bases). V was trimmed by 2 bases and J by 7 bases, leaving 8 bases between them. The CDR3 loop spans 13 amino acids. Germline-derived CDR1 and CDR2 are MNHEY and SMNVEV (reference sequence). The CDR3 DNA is TGTGCCAGCAGTTTAATGGGAGTCGGGGAGCTGTTTTTT. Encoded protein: CASSLMGVGELFF.

The CDR3 here is CASSQDLRGYNEQFF. Here the CDR3 DNA reads TGTGCCAGCAGCCAAGATCTGCGGGGGTACAATGAGCAGTTCTTC. This chain joins TRBV3-1 (or the pseudogene TRBV3-2) and TRBJ2-1, with 7 bases matching TRBD2. CDR3 size: 15 residues. Unmatched junction bases numbered 3, after V lost 0 bases and J lost 4 bases. CDR1 is LGHDT and CDR2 is YNNKEL in the germline V gene (reference sequence).